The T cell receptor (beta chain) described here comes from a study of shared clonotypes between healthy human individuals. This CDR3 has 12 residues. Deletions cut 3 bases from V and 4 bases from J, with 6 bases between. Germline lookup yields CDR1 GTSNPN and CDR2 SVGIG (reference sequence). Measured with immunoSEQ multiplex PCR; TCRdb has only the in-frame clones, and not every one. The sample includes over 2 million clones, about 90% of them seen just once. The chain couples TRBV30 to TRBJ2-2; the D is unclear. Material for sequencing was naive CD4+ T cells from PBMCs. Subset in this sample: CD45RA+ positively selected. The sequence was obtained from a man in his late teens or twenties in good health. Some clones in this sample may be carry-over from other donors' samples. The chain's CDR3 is CAWSPSTGELFF. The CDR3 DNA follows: TGTGCCTGGAGCCCTAGCACCGGGGAGCTGTTTTTT. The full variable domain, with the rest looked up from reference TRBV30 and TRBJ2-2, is SQTIHQWPATLVQPVGSPLSLECTVEGTSNPNLYWYRQAAGRGLQLLFYSVGIGQISSEVPQNLSASRPQDRQFILSSKKLLLSDSGFYLCAWSPSTGELFFGEGSRLTVL.